This paragraph covers one T cell receptor beta chain sequence. In this sample, this clone turned up many times. There is no known antigen for this receptor. No qualities accompany the bases; no much larger clone lies one base away. The sample comes from a study of metastatic and nonmetastatic thyroid tumors (dated by TCRdb to about 2020). As for the study more broadly: For patients with malignant and with benign thyroid disease, the researchers compared repertoires between peripheral blood samples and tumor or nodule tissue samples.

Library method: PCR. Data came from an Illumina HiSeq 4000. High-throughput sequencing was used to profile the CDR3 region of the TCR beta-chain in every patient. The published analysis was carried out like this. CDR3 differences across clinicopathological groups were used to build a classifier for discriminating distant-metastatic papillary thyroid cancer patients. Repertoire diversity was assessed with the Shannon index, and tumor-blood repertoire similarity with the Morisita-Horn index. TCRdb reran the public reads through fastp at Q25 and MiXCR, keeping productive beta chains. The V and J calls reflect TCRdb's pipeline rather than the authors' work. The sample table lists about 33,000 clones, about a sixth of them with a count of one. Of the sample, approximately 5% is held by the ten largest clones. Beyond this particular receptor, the publication reports: In both blood and tumor samples, malignant tumors were reported to have significantly higher TCR beta diversity than benign nodules.

None of the patients had been given any treatment before thyroid surgery. Using T-cell receptor beta sequencing, the researchers looked back retrospectively at clinical samples from patients, gathered between about 2012 and 2018. CDR1 and CDR2 are read off the germline V gene as SGHVS and FQNEAQ. A distance of 8 bases separates the germline ends of V and J, which lose 1 base and 1 base respectively. The CDR3 runs 15 amino acids, cysteine and phenylalanine included. The retained sequence is limited to the CDR3, 45 bases, with the frame set at the first base. The receptor chain draws on TRBV7-8 and TRBJ2-1, with TRBD2 perhaps the D gene, on 6 matching bases. Sequencing was done on a sample of blood. The sequence was collected from a female donor with papillary thyroid cancer or a benign thyroid nodule (not recorded which). Some clones in this sample may be carry-over from other donors' samples. This receptor carries the CDR3 CASSLGAGSYNEQFF. The DNA reads as follows: TGTGCCAGCAGCTTAGGGGCGGGATCCTACAATGAGCAGTTCTTC.